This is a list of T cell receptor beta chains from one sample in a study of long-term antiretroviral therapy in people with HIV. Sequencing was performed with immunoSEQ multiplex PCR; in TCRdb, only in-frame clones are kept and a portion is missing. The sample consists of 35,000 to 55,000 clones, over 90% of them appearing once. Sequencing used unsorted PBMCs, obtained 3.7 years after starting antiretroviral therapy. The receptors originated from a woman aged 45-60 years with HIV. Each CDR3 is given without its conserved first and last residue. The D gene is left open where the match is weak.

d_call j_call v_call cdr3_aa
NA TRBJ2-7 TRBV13 ASSLFPAYEQY
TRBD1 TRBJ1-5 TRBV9 ASSAATGINQPQH
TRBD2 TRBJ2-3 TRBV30 AWTTTSGARDTQY
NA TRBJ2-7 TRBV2 ASSDPVRGYEQY
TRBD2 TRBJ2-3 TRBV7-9 ASSPGTSGGSSTDTQY
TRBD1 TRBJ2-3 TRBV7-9 ASSSSEGQGPDTQY
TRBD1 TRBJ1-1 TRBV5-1 ASSLGQGLNTEAF
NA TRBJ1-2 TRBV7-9 ASSLDWDYGYT
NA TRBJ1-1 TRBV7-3 ASSFVGNTEAF
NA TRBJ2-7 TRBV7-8 ASSSVKNEQY
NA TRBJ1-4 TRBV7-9 ASSFLRVPDEKLF
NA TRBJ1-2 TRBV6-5 ASSYGRSGFYGYT
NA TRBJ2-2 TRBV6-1 ASSDWNTGELF
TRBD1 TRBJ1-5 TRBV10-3 AISGDRNQPQH
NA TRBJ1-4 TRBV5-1 ASSFRGRNEKLF
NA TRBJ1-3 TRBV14 ASSQGDTGNTIY
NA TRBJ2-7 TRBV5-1 ASSLEGDYEQY
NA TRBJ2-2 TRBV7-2 ASSLAPSRVGELF
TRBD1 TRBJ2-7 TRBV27 ASSPVGTGGGEQY
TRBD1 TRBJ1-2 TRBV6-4 ASSTNPGQDYGYT
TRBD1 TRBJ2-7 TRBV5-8 ASSGGQPEENEQY
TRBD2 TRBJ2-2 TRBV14 ASSQARLAGPGELF
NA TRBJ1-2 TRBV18 ASSPAKGGDYGYT
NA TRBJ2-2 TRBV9 ASSVVSGELF
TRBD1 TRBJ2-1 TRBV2 ASSRDRGVDEQF
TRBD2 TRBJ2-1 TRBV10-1 ASSESERGVRNEQF